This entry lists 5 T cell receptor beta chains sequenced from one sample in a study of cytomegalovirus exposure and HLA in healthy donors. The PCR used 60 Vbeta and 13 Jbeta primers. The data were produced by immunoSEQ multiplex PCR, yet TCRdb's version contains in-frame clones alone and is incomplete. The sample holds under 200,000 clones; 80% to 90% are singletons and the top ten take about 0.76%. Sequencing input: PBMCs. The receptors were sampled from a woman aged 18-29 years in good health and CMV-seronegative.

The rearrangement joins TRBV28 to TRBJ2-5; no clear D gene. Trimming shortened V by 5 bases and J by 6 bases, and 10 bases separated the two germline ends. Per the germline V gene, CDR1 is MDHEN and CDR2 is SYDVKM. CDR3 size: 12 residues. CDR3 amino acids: CASSIENKTQYF. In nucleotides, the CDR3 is TGTGCCAGCAGTATCGAGAATAAGACCCAGTACTTC.

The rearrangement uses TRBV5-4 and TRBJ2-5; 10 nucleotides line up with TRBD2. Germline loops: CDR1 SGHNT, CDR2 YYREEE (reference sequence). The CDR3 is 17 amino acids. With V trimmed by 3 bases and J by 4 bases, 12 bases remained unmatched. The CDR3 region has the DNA TGTGCCAGCAGCTCTTACTCTAGCGGGAGTATGCGAGAGACCCAGTACTTC. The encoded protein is CASSSYSSGSMRETQYF.

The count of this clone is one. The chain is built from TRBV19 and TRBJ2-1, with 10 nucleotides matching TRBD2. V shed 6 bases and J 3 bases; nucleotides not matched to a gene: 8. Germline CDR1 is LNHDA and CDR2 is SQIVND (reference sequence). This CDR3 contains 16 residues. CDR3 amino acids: CASSKQAGGSYNEQFF. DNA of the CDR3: TGTGCCAGTAGCAAACAAGCGGGAGGGAGCTACAATGAGCAGTTCTTC.

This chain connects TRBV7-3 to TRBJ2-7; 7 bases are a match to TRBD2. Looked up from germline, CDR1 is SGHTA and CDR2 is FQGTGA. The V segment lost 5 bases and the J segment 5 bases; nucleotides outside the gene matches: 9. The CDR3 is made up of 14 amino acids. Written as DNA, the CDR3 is TGTGCCAGCAGCCGGTCGGGGACTACCCACGAGCAGTACTTC. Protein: CASSRSGTTHEQYF. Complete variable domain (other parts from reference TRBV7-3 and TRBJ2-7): GAGVSQTPSNKVTEKGKYVELRCDPISGHTALYWYRQSLGQGPEFLIYFQGTGAADDSGLPNDRFFAVRPEGSVSTLKIQRTERGDSAVYLCASSRSGTTHEQYFGPGTRLTVT.

As DNA, the CDR3 is TGTGCCAGCAGTTTAAGACTTCGGACAGGGGGGTCACCCCTCCACTTT. This encodes CASSLRLRTGGSPLHF. The rearrangement links TRBV27 to TRBJ1-6; 10 bases line up with TRBD1. V lost 2 bases, J lost 10 bases, and 8 bases stayed unmatched. The CDR3 loop spans 16 amino acids. In germline, CDR1 is MNHEY, CDR2 SMNVEV (reference sequence).